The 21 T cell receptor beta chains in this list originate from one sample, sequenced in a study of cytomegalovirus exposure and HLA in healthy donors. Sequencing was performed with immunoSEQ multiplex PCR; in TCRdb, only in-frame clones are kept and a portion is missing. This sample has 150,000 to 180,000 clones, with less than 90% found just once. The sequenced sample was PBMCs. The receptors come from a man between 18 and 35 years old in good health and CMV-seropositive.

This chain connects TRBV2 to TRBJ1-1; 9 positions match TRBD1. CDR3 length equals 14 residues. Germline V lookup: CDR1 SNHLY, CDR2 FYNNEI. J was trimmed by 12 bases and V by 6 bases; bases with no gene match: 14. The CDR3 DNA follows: TGTGCCAGCAGGGATACGGGGACAGGGCCATCGACTTTCTTT. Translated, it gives CASRDTGTGPSTFF.

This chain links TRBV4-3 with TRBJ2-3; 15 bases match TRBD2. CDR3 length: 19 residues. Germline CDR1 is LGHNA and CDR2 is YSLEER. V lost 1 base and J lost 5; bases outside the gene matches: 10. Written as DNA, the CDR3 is TGCGCCAGCAGCCAAGGGTTGGGACTAGCGGGAGGTAGGATAGATACGCAGTATTTT. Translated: CASSQGLGLAGGRIDTQYF.

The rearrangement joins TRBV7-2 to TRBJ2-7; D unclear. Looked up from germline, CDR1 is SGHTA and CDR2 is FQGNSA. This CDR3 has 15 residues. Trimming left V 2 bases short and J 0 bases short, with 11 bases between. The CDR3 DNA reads TGTGCCAGCAGCTTACACTCGGCAGGCTCCTACGAGCAGTACTTC. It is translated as CASSLHSAGSYEQYF.

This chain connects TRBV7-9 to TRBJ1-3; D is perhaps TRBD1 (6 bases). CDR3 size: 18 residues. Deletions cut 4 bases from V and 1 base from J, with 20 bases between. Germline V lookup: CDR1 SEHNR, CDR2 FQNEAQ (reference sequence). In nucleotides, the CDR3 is TGTGCCAGCAGCTCCCGGGACACGGATCTATTATCTGGAAACACCATATATTTT. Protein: CASSSRDTDLLSGNTIYF.

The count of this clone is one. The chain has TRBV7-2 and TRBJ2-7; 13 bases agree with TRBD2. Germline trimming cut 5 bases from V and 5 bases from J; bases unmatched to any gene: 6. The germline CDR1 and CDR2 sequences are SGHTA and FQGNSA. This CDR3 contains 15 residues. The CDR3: CASSLTSGRGDEQYF. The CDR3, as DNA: TGTGCCAGCAGCCTCACTAGCGGGAGGGGGGACGAGCAGTACTTC.

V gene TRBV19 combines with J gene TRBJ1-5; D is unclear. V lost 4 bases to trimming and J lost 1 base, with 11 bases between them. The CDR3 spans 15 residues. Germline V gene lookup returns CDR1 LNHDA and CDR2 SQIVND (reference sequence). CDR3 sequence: CASSSPGQSNQPQHF. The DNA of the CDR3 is TGTGCCAGTAGTAGTCCAGGTCAAAGCAATCAGCCCCAGCATTTT.

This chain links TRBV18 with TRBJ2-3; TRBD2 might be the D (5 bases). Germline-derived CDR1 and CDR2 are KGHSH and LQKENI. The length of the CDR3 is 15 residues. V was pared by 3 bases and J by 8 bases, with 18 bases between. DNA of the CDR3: TGTGCCAGCTCACCCCGGGTGGGAGAGCTAGGTACGCAGTATTTT. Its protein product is CASSPRVGELGTQYF.

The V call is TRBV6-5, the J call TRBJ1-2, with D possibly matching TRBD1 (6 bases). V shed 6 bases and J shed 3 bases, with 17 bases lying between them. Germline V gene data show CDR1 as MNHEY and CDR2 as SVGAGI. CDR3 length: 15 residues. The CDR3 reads CASSGPHRDDYGYTF. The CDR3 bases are TGTGCCAGCAGCGGCCCCCACAGGGATGACTATGGCTACACCTTC.

CDR3 sequence reads: CASSGQGRSYEQYF. The CDR3 coding sequence is TGCGCCAGCAGTGGGCAGGGGCGATCATACGAGCAGTACTTC. This chain links TRBV10-2 with TRBJ2-7, with D maybe TRBD1 (6 bases). V was clipped by 4 bases and J by 4 bases, with 14 bases between them. The CDR3 spans 14 residues. The germline V gene has CDR1 WSHSY and CDR2 SAAADI.

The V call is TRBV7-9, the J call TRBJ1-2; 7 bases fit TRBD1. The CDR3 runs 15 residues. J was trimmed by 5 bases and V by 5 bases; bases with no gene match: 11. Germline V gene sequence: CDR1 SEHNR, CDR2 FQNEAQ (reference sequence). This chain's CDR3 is CASSPTVVRGYGYTF. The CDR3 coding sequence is TGTGCCAGCAGCCCAACGGTTGTCAGGGGGTATGGCTACACCTTC. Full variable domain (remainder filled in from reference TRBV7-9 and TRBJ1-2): DTGVSQNPRHKITKRGQNVTFRCDPISEHNRLYWYRQTLGQGPEFLTYFQNEAQLEKSRLLSDRFSAERPKGSFSTLEIQRTEQGDSAMYLCASSPTVVRGYGYTFGSGTRLTVV.

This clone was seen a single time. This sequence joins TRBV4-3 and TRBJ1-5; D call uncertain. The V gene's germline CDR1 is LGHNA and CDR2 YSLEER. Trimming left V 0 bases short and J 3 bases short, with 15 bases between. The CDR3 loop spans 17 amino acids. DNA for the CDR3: TGCGCCAGCAGCCAAGATCATGGAGGGCCGGCCAATCAGCCCCAGCATTTT. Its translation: CASSQDHGGPANQPQHF.

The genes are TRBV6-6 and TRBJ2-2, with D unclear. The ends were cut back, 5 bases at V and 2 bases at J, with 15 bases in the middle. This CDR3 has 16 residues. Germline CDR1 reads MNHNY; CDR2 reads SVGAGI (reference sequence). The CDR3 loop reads CASSLLGTVNTGELFF. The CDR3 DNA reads TGTGCCAGCAGTCTCCTAGGTACTGTAAACACCGGGGAGCTGTTTTTT.

For the CDR3, the DNA is TGTGCCAGCAGTTACTCGAGCGGGGGCATATACGAGCAGTACTTC. It specifies CASSYSSGGIYEQYF. This chain connects TRBV6-5 to TRBJ2-7; 8 positions agree with TRBD2. The CDR3 contains 15 residues. Looked up from germline, CDR1 is MNHEY and CDR2 is SVGAGI. The ends lost 0 bases at V and 4 bases at J; junction bases unmatched: 5.

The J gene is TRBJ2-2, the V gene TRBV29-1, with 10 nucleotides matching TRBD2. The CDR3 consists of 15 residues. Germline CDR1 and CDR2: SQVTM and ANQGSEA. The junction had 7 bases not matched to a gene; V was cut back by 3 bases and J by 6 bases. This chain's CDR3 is CSVEVAGGPSGELFF. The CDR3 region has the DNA TGCAGCGTTGAGGTAGCGGGAGGTCCCTCCGGGGAGCTGTTTTTT.

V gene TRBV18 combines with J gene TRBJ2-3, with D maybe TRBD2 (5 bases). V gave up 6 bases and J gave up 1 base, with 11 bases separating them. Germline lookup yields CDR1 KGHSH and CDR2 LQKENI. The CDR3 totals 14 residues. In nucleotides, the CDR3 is TGTGCCAGCTCCCTTCACGGGGGCACAGATACGCAGTATTTT. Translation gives CASSLHGGTDTQYF. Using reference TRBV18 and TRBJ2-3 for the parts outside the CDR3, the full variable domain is NAGVMQNPRHLVRRRGQEARLRCSPMKGHSHVYWYRQLPEEGLKFMVYLQKENIIDESGMPKERFSAEFPKEGPSILRIQQVVRGDSAAYFCASSLHGGTDTQYFGPGTRLTVL.

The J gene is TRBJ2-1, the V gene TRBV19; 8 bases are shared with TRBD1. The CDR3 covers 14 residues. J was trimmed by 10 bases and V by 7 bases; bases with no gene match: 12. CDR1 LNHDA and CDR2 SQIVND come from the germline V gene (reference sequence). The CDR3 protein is CASIDGRRDREQFF. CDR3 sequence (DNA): TGTGCCAGTATCGATGGGAGGCGGGACAGGGAGCAGTTCTTC.

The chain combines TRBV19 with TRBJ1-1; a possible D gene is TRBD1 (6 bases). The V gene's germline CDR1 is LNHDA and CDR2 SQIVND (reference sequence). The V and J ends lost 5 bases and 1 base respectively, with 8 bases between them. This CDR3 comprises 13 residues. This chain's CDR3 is CASSGRGNTEAFF. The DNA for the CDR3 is TGTGCCAGTAGTGGCAGGGGGAACACTGAAGCTTTCTTT.

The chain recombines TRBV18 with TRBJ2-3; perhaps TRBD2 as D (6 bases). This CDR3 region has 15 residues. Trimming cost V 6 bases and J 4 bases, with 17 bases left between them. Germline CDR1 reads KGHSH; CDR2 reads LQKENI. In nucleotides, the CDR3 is TGTGCCAGCTCCCCCCAGCGCGGAGGGGCAGATACGCAGTATTTT. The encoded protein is CASSPQRGGADTQYF. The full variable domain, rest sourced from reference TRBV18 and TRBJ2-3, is NAGVMQNPRHLVRRRGQEARLRCSPMKGHSHVYWYRQLPEEGLKFMVYLQKENIIDESGMPKERFSAEFPKEGPSILRIQQVVRGDSAAYFCASSPQRGGADTQYFGPGTRLTVL.

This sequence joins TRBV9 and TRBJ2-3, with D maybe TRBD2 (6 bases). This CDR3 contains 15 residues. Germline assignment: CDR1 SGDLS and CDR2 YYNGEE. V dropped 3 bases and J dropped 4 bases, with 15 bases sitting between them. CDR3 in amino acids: CASSARGTGADTQYF. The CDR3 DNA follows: TGTGCCAGCAGCGCCCGGGGGACCGGGGCAGATACGCAGTATTTT.

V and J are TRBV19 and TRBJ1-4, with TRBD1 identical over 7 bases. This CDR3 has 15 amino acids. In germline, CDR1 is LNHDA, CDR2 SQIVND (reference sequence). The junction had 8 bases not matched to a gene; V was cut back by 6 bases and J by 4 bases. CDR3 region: CASSRPGQINEKLFF. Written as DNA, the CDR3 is TGTGCCAGTAGCCGTCCGGGACAGATTAATGAAAAACTGTTTTTT.

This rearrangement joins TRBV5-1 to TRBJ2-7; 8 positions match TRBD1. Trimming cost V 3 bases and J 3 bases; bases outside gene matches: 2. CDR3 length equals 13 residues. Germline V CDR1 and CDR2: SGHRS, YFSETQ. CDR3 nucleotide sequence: TGCGCCAGCAGCTCGGACAGGGACTACGAGCAGTACTTC. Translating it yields CASSSDRDYEQYF.